This record concerns one T cell receptor beta chain sequence. These data originate in a study of CD8 T cells in Susac syndrome. When the RNA was reverse transcribed, random hexamers were used with an input of roughly 0.45 to 1 ug. The CDR3 of TCR beta was amplified by immunoSEQ multiplex PCR across 54 Vbeta and 13 Jbeta. Each CDR3 protein gets one entry after TCRdb re-called the immunoSEQ multiplex PCR reads with MiXCR. The data show some 130,000 distinct CDR3 sequences, around 94% seen once. CD8+ and CD4+ T cells from blood underwent TCR beta sequencing. Multiple sclerosis controls were treatment-naive patients with stable or active relapsing-remitting disease. The germline CDR1 and CDR2 sequences are SQVTM and ANQGSEA. The CDR3 runs 12 residues. Trimming removed 6 bases from V and 8 bases from J; junction bases left unmatched: 8.

The rearrangement uses TRBV29-1 and TRBJ1-2; TRBD1 matches 8 bases. Sample: CD4+ T cells from PBMCs. This TCR derives from a human donor with multiple sclerosis. This CDR3 is CSVVQGAEGYTF. CDR3 DNA sequence: TGCAGCGTCGTTCAGGGGGCTGAAGGCTACACCTTC. The full variable domain, its missing parts supplied by reference TRBV29-1 and TRBJ1-2, is SAVISQKPSRDICQRGTSLTIQCQVDSQVTMMFWYRQQPGQSLTLIATANQGSEATYESGFVIDKFPISRPNLTFSTLTVSNMSPEDSSIYLCSVVQGAEGYTFGSGTRLTVV.